This record concerns one T cell receptor beta chain sequence. Its matching antigen is unknown. Documented time point: sample taken at primary tumor resection. The study sequenced unsorted whole RNA from tumor, nontumor lung or frozen PBMC. Samples came from some 73 TRACERx patients with untreated early-stage lung cancer. This record comes from a study of spatial heterogeneity in lung cancer. Study overall: Detection of beta-chain sequences consistently exceeded that of alpha-chain sequences.

Each TCR cDNA molecule bore a unique molecular identifier. From the 5' RACE reads, TCRdb called clonotypes with MiXCR, one entry per CDR3 protein. The data hold tens of thousands of distinct CDR3 sequences, with about 8.8% observed a single time. Germline V gene data show CDR1 as LNHDA and CDR2 as SQIVND (reference sequence). The CDR3 runs to 15 residues. The V segment lost 5 bases and the J segment 6 bases; nucleotides outside the gene matches: 9. Points from the study as a whole: Resection blood, more than follow-up blood, showed ubiquitous expanded tumor TCRs.

The source material was PBMCs, sampled at surgery. The clonotype comes from a female donor with early-stage non-small cell lung cancer. J is TRBJ1-5 and V is TRBV19; the match to TRBD1 covers 8 bases. CDR3 bases: TGTGCCAGTAGTCCCGGCAGGGGGCCTGCTCAGCCCCAGCATTTT. This gives the protein CASSPGRGPAQPQHF.